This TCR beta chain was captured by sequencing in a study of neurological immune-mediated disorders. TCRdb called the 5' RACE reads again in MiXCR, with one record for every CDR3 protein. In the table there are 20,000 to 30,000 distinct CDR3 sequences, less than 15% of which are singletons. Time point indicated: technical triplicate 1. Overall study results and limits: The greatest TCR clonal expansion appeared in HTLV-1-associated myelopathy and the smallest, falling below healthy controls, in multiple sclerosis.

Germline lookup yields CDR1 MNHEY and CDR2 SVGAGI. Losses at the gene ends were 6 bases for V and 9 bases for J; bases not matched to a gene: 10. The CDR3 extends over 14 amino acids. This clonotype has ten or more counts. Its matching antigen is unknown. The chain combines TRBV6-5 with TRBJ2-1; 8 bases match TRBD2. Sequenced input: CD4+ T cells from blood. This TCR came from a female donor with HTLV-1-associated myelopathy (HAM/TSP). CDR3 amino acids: CASSLSGRGGEQFF. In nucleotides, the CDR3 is TGTGCCAGCAGCCTGAGCGGGAGAGGAGGTGAGCAGTTCTTC.